The rows below give T cell receptor beta chains drawn from one sample of a study of blood T cells in healthy people across ages. TCRdb passed the 5' RACE reads through MiXCR, listing each CDR3 protein once. The table records more than 1,400,000 distinct CDR3 sequences, approximately 38% of them present only once. Sequences were obtained from blood. These receptor sequences come from a woman between 18 and 30 years old in good health. Each CDR3 is given with its conserved first and last residue. Fields, in order: D gene, J gene, V gene, clone size, CDR3 DNA, CDR3 protein. A D gene is named only where the DNA matches it firmly. Size is omitted from some rows. Given values are once, few, many or a class for expanded clones.

D gene: NA; J gene: TRBJ1-6; V gene: TRBV10-3; clone size: many; CDR3 DNA: TGTGCCATCAGTGTCCGGGACGCTGATTCACCCCTCCACTTT; CDR3 protein: CAISVRDADSPLHF
D gene: NA; J gene: TRBJ2-1; V gene: TRBV11-2; clone size: NA; CDR3 DNA: TGTGCCAGCAGCTTCATGGGACCTCTGAACAATGAGCAGTTCTTC; CDR3 protein: CASSFMGPLNNEQFF
D gene: TRBD1; J gene: TRBJ2-5; V gene: TRBV24-1; clone size: NA; CDR3 DNA: TGTGCCACCAGCCCAGGGGGTGGGAAGAAGACCCAGTACTTC; CDR3 protein: CATSPGGGKKTQYF
D gene: TRBD2; J gene: TRBJ2-7; V gene: TRBV2; clone size: NA; CDR3 DNA: TGTGCCAGCAGCCCGGGACTAGCGATTTACAACGAGCAGTACTTC; CDR3 protein: CASSPGLAIYNEQYF
D gene: NA; J gene: TRBJ1-2; V gene: TRBV5-5; clone size: NA; CDR3 DNA: TGTGCCAGCAGCTTGACTTCGGACCTGGGGTATGGCTACACCTTC; CDR3 protein: CASSLTSDLGYGYTF
D gene: TRBD2; J gene: TRBJ2-3; V gene: TRBV30; clone size: NA; CDR3 DNA: TGTGCCTCCGGGCTAGCGGGAGAGGCTAGCACAGATACGCAGTATTTT; CDR3 protein: CASGLAGEASTDTQYF
D gene: NA; J gene: TRBJ2-1; V gene: TRBV20-1; clone size: few; CDR3 DNA: TGCAGTGCTAGAGATCCAGGTCGAGATGAGCAGTTCTTC; CDR3 protein: CSARDPGRDEQFF
D gene: TRBD1; J gene: TRBJ2-1; V gene: TRBV29-1; clone size: few; CDR3 DNA: TGCAGCGTGGACCGGGACAGAACCTACAATGAGCAGTTCTTC; CDR3 protein: CSVDRDRTYNEQFF
D gene: NA; J gene: TRBJ2-3; V gene: TRBV7-8; clone size: few; CDR3 DNA: TGTGCCAGCAGCCTAACAACCCCAGATACGCAGTATTTT; CDR3 protein: CASSLTTPDTQYF
D gene: TRBD2; J gene: TRBJ2-3; V gene: TRBV5-1; clone size: NA; CDR3 DNA: TGCGCCAGCAGCCCCCAGAAGCGGGGGGGGACAGATACGCGGTATTTT; CDR3 protein: CASSPQKRGGTDTRYF
D gene: NA; J gene: TRBJ2-1; V gene: TRBV12-5; clone size: NA; CDR3 DNA: TGTGCTAGTGGTTTGGACCAAATTTTACGGTTCTTC; CDR3 protein: CASGLDQILRFF
D gene: NA; J gene: TRBJ2-1; V gene: TRBV7-8; clone size: NA; CDR3 DNA: TGTGCCAGCAGCTTCTTGGTCCCGGGAGTGAAGTACAATGAGCAGTTCTTC; CDR3 protein: CASSFLVPGVKYNEQFF
D gene: NA; J gene: TRBJ2-3; V gene: TRBV5-1; clone size: NA; CDR3 DNA: TGCGCCAGCAGCGCGAACAGGGAGGGGTGGGTGGATACGCAGTATTTT; CDR3 protein: CASSANREGWVDTQYF
D gene: TRBD2; J gene: TRBJ2-7; V gene: TRBV10-3; clone size: NA; CDR3 DNA: TGTGCCATCAGCGGCGGGGGACCCTACGAGCAGTACTTC; CDR3 protein: CAISGGGPYEQYF
D gene: TRBD2; J gene: TRBJ2-1; V gene: TRBV11-2; clone size: few; CDR3 DNA: TGTGCCAGCAGCTTAAGCGGGGGGGTCAATGAGCAGTTCTTC; CDR3 protein: CASSLSGGVNEQFF
D gene: TRBD2; J gene: TRBJ2-7; V gene: TRBV19; clone size: NA; CDR3 DNA: TGTGCCAGTAGTCCGACGGGACTAGCGGGTTACTACGAGCAGTACTTC; CDR3 protein: CASSPTGLAGYYEQYF
D gene: NA; J gene: TRBJ2-3; V gene: TRBV3-1; clone size: NA; CDR3 DNA: TGTGCCAGCAGCCCTACCCTAGCGAGGGAGAGGACAGATACGCAGTATTTT; CDR3 protein: CASSPTLARERTDTQYF
D gene: TRBD1; J gene: TRBJ2-1; V gene: TRBV7-9; clone size: NA; CDR3 DNA: TGTGCCAGCAGCTCCACCGAGCGGACAGGCCGCTCCTACAATGAGCAGTTCTTC; CDR3 protein: CASSSTERTGRSYNEQFF
D gene: TRBD2; J gene: TRBJ2-7; V gene: TRBV11-1; clone size: few; CDR3 DNA: TGTGCCAGCAGCTTAGAGGGACTAGCTGTATCAAAATCCTACGAGCAGTACTTC; CDR3 protein: CASSLEGLAVSKSYEQYF
D gene: NA; J gene: TRBJ1-1; V gene: TRBV5-1; clone size: many; CDR3 DNA: TGCGCCAGCAGGGAGAACACTGAAGCTTTCTTT; CDR3 protein: CASRENTEAFF
D gene: NA; J gene: TRBJ2-3; V gene: TRBV28; clone size: NA; CDR3 DNA: TGTGCCAGTGCCGCCCCTCTAGCTTCTTACACAGATACGCAGTATTTT; CDR3 protein: CASAAPLASYTDTQYF
D gene: NA; J gene: TRBJ1-5; V gene: TRBV10-3; clone size: few; CDR3 DNA: TGTGCCATCCAAGGCTATAGCAATCAGCCCCAGCATTTT; CDR3 protein: CAIQGYSNQPQHF
D gene: NA; J gene: TRBJ2-3; V gene: TRBV27; clone size: NA; CDR3 DNA: TGTGCCGGCAGAAGTACAGGCGCAGATACGCAGTATTTT; CDR3 protein: CAGRSTGADTQYF
D gene: NA; J gene: TRBJ1-5; V gene: TRBV20-1; clone size: many; CDR3 DNA: TGCAGTGCCCCTTTGGGGGGGAGCAATCAGCCCCAGCATTTT; CDR3 protein: CSAPLGGSNQPQHF
D gene: TRBD2; J gene: TRBJ2-5; V gene: TRBV20-1; clone size: NA; CDR3 DNA: TGCAGTGCTAGAACTAGCGGGAGCTTGGAGACCCAGTACTTC; CDR3 protein: CSARTSGSLETQYF
D gene: NA; J gene: TRBJ2-5; V gene: TRBV7-9; clone size: few; CDR3 DNA: TGTGCCAGCAGCCGGACAGCGAATTTACAAGAGACCCAGTACTTC; CDR3 protein: CASSRTANLQETQYF
D gene: NA; J gene: TRBJ2-3; V gene: TRBV7-9; clone size: few; CDR3 DNA: TGTGCCAGCAGCTTAGGGATTCCCCCAGATACGCAGTATTTT; CDR3 protein: CASSLGIPPDTQYF
D gene: NA; J gene: TRBJ1-5; V gene: TRBV19; clone size: NA; CDR3 DNA: TGTGCCAGTAGTATCCCTACGAAACAGGGTAGCAATCAGCCTCAGCATTTT; CDR3 protein: CASSIPTKQGSNQPQHF
D gene: NA; J gene: TRBJ2-1; V gene: TRBV4-2; clone size: NA; CDR3 DNA: TGTGCCAGCAGCCCCAGCGTAGAAGGGAATGAGCAGTTCTTC; CDR3 protein: CASSPSVEGNEQFF
D gene: NA; J gene: TRBJ2-5; V gene: TRBV5-5; clone size: few; CDR3 DNA: TGTGCCAGCAGCTGGGGCAGTACGCAAGAGACCCAGTACTTC; CDR3 protein: CASSWGSTQETQYF
D gene: NA; J gene: TRBJ1-1; V gene: TRBV5-1; clone size: once; CDR3 DNA: TGCGCCAGCAGCTTAGTCGAGGGCCCCGGGAGCACTGAAGCTTTCTTT; CDR3 protein: CASSLVEGPGSTEAFF
D gene: NA; J gene: TRBJ1-5; V gene: TRBV7-8; clone size: NA; CDR3 DNA: TGTGCCAGCAGCTTAGCGCGGGGGAATCAGCCCCAGCATTTT; CDR3 protein: CASSLARGNQPQHF
D gene: TRBD2; J gene: TRBJ2-1; V gene: TRBV7-3; clone size: NA; CDR3 DNA: TGTGCCAGCAGCAGTTTAGCGGGGTCTATGGAGCAGTTCTTC; CDR3 protein: CASSSLAGSMEQFF
D gene: NA; J gene: TRBJ2-3; V gene: TRBV12-3/TRBV12-4; clone size: few; CDR3 DNA: TGTGCCAGCAGTAAGACAAGGGCAGATACGCAGTATTTT; CDR3 protein: CASSKTRADTQYF
D gene: TRBD1; J gene: TRBJ1-1; V gene: TRBV20-1; clone size: NA; CDR3 DNA: TGCAGTGCTAGATCCTACCGGGACAGGGTGAACACTGAAGCTTTCTTT; CDR3 protein: CSARSYRDRVNTEAFF